This passage covers 15 T cell receptor beta chains from one sample sequenced in a study of cytomegalovirus exposure and HLA in healthy donors. The study ran its PCR with 60 Vbeta and 13 Jbeta primers. Repertoires were generated with immunoSEQ multiplex PCR, while TCRdb's copy carries only in-frame clones and drops some. The profile covers fewer than 150,000 clones, with nearly 80% appearing a single time and 5.1% taken by the ten largest. The sample taken for sequencing was PBMCs. The receptor set was obtained from a male donor in good health and CMV-seronegative.

The chain couples TRBV11-3 to TRBJ2-1, with 7 bases fitting TRBD2. Germline CDR1 is SGHNT and CDR2 is YENEEA. V was pared by 4 bases and J by 4 bases, with 1 base of the junction left unmatched. This CDR3 has 13 amino acids. The CDR3 here is CASSSGGYNEQFF. Written as DNA, the CDR3 is TGTGCCAGCAGCTCCGGGGGGTACAATGAGCAGTTCTTC.

The DNA for the CDR3 is TGTGCCAGCAGTGCCCTTGCGGGGGGTGCCTACGAGCAGTACTTC. Encoded protein: CASSALAGGAYEQYF. This chain joins TRBV6-1 and TRBJ2-7; TRBD2 matches 8 bases. CDR3 length equals 15 residues. Germline trimming cut 4 bases from V and 2 bases from J; bases unmatched to any gene: 7. Germline assignment: CDR1 MNHNS and CDR2 SASEGT.

The chain joins TRBV4-3 to TRBJ2-3; 10 bases line up with TRBD2. Looked up from germline, CDR1 is LGHNA and CDR2 is YSLEER. The CDR3 length is 15 residues. V was clipped by 4 bases and J by 0 bases; unmatched bases: 1. The CDR3 coding sequence is TGCGCCAGCAGCCTACTAGCGGGGAGCACAGATACGCAGTATTTT. This translates into CASSLLAGSTDTQYF.

The J gene is TRBJ2-1, the V gene TRBV28; 7 bases are a match to TRBD2. J gave up 2 bases and V 6 bases, and 7 bases lay outside the gene matches. The CDR3 covers 15 residues. Germline values: CDR1 MDHEN, CDR2 SYDVKM. This chain's CDR3 is CASSEAGVPYNEQFF. Here the CDR3 DNA reads TGTGCCAGCAGCGAGGCGGGGGTACCCTACAATGAGCAGTTCTTC. Full variable domain (missing parts from reference TRBV28 and TRBJ2-1): DVKVTQSSRYLVKRTGEKVFLECVQDMDHENMFWYRQDPGLGLRLIYFSYDVKMKEKGDIPEGYSVSREKKERFSLILESASTNQTSMYLCASSEAGVPYNEQFFGPGTRLTVL.

This CDR3 is CASSTSQENYGYTF. CDR3 coding DNA: TGTGCCAGCAGCACCTCACAGGAGAACTATGGCTACACCTTC. The gene calls are TRBV7-2 and TRBJ1-2; TRBD1 is a possible D gene (5 bases). Germline CDR1 is SGHTA and CDR2 is FQGNSA. V gave up 5 bases and J gave up 2 bases, with 12 bases separating them. The CDR3 loop spans 14 amino acids.

The chain combines TRBV10-1 with TRBJ1-1; 8 nucleotides agree with TRBD1. The trim removed 4 bases at V and 5 bases at J, leaving 6 bases unmatched. Germline V lookup: CDR1 WNHNN, CDR2 SYGVQD (reference sequence). CDR3 length: 14 amino acids. The CDR3 sequence: CASSATGDWTEAFF. The CDR3 DNA is TGCGCCAGCAGTGCGACAGGGGACTGGACTGAAGCTTTCTTT.

The chain couples TRBV7-8 to TRBJ1-6; 9 bases align to TRBD1. Unmatched junction bases numbered 9, after V lost 3 bases and J lost 6 bases. Germline CDR1 and CDR2: SGHVS and FQNEAQ. The length of the CDR3 is 17 residues. CDR3 protein: CASSLPDRGLGNSPLHF. In DNA, the CDR3 is TGTGCCAGCAGCTTGCCGGACAGGGGCTTGGGTAATTCACCCCTCCACTTT. Full variable domain (outside the CDR3, taken from reference TRBV7-8 and TRBJ1-6): GAGVSQSPRYKVAKRGQDVALRCDPISGHVSLFWYQQALGQGPEFLTYFQNEAQLDKSGLPSDRFFAERPEGSVSTLKIQRTQQEDSAVYLCASSLPDRGLGNSPLHFGNGTRLTVT.

The chain links TRBV30 to TRBJ2-2, with D maybe TRBD1 (5 bases). This CDR3 has 15 amino acids. V was clipped by 2 bases and J by 2 bases, with 12 bases between them. Germline CDR1 and CDR2: GTSNPN and SVGIG (reference sequence). CDR3 loop: CAWSRQGYNTGELFF. The CDR3 nucleotides are TGTGCCTGGAGTCGGCAGGGATATAACACCGGGGAGCTGTTTTTT.

The V and J genes are TRBV5-6 and TRBJ1-4; maybe TRBD1 (5 bases). Germline V gene lookup returns CDR1 SGHDT and CDR2 YYEEEE. The CDR3 contains 12 residues. With 7 bases removed from V and 12 bases from J, the gap between germline ends came to 16 bases. CDR3 nucleotides: TGTGCCAGCGGCTCATCAGGGAGGGAACTGTTTTTT. It codes for CASGSSGRELFF.

J is TRBJ2-1 and V is TRBV28; TRBD2 matches 8 bases. Germline V gene sequence: CDR1 MDHEN, CDR2 SYDVKM. This CDR3 has 18 residues. V shed 1 base and J 4 bases; nucleotides not matched to a gene: 12. DNA of the CDR3: TGTGCCAGCAGTTTATCCCCATTTCTCCGGGGGGGATACAATGAGCAGTTCTTC. It specifies CASSLSPFLRGGYNEQFF. Filled out from reference TRBV28 and TRBJ2-1, the complete variable domain reads DVKVTQSSRYLVKRTGEKVFLECVQDMDHENMFWYRQDPGLGLRLIYFSYDVKMKEKGDIPEGYSVSREKKERFSLILESASTNQTSMYLCASSLSPFLRGGYNEQFFGPGTRLTVL.

The chain links TRBV2 to TRBJ1-2; TRBD1 is a possible D gene (5 bases). The CDR3 contains 13 residues. V was clipped by 5 bases and J by 6 bases, with 13 bases between them. Germline V gene lookup returns CDR1 SNHLY and CDR2 FYNNEI. The CDR3 loop reads CASSNTGYDGYTF. CDR3 DNA: TGTGCCAGCAGTAATACAGGTTACGATGGCTACACCTTC.

This chain joins TRBV19 and TRBJ2-7, with D maybe TRBD1 (6 bases). Trimming removed 5 bases at V and 2 bases at J, with 16 bases between. The germline CDR1 and CDR2 sequences are LNHDA and SQIVND (reference sequence). The CDR3 runs to 15 residues. The CDR3 sequence is CASSAELQGTYEQYF. The CDR3 DNA is TGTGCCAGTAGTGCTGAGTTACAGGGTACCTACGAGCAGTACTTC.

The J gene is TRBJ2-5, the V gene TRBV5-4, with 7 bases fitting TRBD2. The length of the CDR3 is 14 residues. Unmatched junction bases numbered 2, after V lost 2 bases and J lost 1 base. Looked up from germline, CDR1 is SGHNT and CDR2 is YYREEE (reference sequence). The CDR3 nucleotides are TGTGCCAGCAGCTTTGGGGGGGGCCAAGAGACCCAGTACTTC. Amino acid sequence: CASSFGGGQETQYF.

CDR3 in amino acids: CASGPRQGWLGYTF. The CDR3, as DNA: TGTGCCAGCGGCCCGAGACAGGGGTGGCTTGGCTACACCTTC. The V and J genes are TRBV27 and TRBJ1-2, with 8 bases aligning to TRBD1. The germline V gene encodes CDR1 MNHEY and CDR2 SMNVEV (reference sequence). The CDR3 contains 14 residues. V lost 8 bases to trimming and J lost 7 bases; unmatched junction nucleotides: 12.

Note on this clone: This sample includes further DNA sequences coding for the same CDR3. The chain joins TRBV4-3 to TRBJ1-1, with D possibly being TRBD1 (5 bases). Trimming left V 0 bases short and J 1 base short, with 6 bases between. The CDR3 is made up of 14 amino acids. Per germline, CDR1 LGHNA and CDR2 YSLEER. Here the CDR3 reads CASSQDRENTEAFF. The DNA of the CDR3 is TGCGCCAGCAGCCAAGACAGGGAGAACACTGAAGCTTTCTTT.